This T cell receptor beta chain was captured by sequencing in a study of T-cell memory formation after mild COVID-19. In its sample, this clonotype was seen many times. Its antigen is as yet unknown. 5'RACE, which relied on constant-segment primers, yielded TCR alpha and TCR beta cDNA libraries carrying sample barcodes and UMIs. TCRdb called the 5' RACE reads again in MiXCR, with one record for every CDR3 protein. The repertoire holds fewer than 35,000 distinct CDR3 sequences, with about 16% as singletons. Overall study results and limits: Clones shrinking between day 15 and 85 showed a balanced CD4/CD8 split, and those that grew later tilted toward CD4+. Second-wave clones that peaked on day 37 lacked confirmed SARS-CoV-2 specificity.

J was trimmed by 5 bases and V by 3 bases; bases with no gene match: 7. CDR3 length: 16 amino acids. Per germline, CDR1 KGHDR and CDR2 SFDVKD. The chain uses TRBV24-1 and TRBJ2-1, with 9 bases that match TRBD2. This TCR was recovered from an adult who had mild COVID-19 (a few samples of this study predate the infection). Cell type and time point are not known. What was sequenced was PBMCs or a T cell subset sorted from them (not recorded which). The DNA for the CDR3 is TGTGCCACCAGTGATCAAAGCGGGAGGATACACAATGAGCAGTTCTTC. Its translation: CATSDQSGRIHNEQFF.